The source of this T cell receptor (beta chain) is a study of cytomegalovirus exposure and HLA in healthy donors. Findings and caveats of the study: Most TCR sequences proved rare, with some public TCRs found in many donors. Sequencing likely produced, as an artifact, a cluster of highly shared sequence variants. High specificity and sensitivity for cytomegalovirus status were reported for the classifier.

The PCR employed 60 Vbeta primers together with 13 Jbeta primers. Profiled with immunoSEQ multiplex PCR; TCRdb holds only in-frame clones, not every one. Here the sample spans under 200,000 clones, around 80% being singletons. A word on this clone: Its matching antigen is unknown.

The TCR sequence derives from a woman aged 18-30 years in good health and CMV-seronegative. The sequenced material came from PBMCs.

The CDR3 loop is CASSLEGARGEQYF. The CDR3 coding sequence is TGTGCCAGCAGTCTAGAGGGGGCCAGGGGCGAGCAGTACTTC. The chain recombines TRBV27 with TRBJ2-7, with TRBD1 identical over 7 bases. The CDR3 has 14 amino acids. Trimming at V came to 5 bases and at J to 6 bases, leaving 10 bases not matched to a gene. Germline V CDR1 and CDR2: MNHEY, SMNVEV (reference sequence).